The clone carrying this TCR beta chain came up once. This sample was included in a study of blood T cell repertoires in COVID-19. Authors' processing steps: Reference gene primer amplification gave estimated nucleated cell counts. TCRdb's copy holds only in-frame clones and misses some; the assay was immunoSEQ multiplex PCR. V, J and clone size derive from that table, while D and trimming were established from the DNA sequence. Among about 270,000 clones, 75% to 90% were seen once, and the ten largest hold roughly 4.3%. The CDR3 is 16 amino acids. The J segment lost 6 bases and the V segment lost 4 bases, leaving 13 bases of the junction unmatched. Germline loops: CDR1 MDHEN, CDR2 SYDVKM.

The sequenced sample was PBMCs or T cells enriched from blood (not recorded which). The clonotype comes from a woman in her 30s with acute COVID-19. The J gene is TRBJ2-7, the V gene TRBV28; 9 positions match TRBD1. CDR3 DNA: TGTGCCAGCAGTTCCCCAGGTTTTGGGACAGGGAGCGAGCAGTACTTC. Amino acids: CASSSPGFGTGSEQYF.